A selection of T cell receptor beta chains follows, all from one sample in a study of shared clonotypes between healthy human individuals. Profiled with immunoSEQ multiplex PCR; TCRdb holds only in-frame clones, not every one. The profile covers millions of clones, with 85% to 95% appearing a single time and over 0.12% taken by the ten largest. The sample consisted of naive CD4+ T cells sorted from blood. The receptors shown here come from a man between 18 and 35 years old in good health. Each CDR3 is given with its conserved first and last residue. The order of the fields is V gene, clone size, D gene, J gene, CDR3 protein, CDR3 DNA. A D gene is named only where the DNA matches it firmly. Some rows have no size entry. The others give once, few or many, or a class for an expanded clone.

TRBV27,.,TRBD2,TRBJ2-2,CASSLSGGPGFGLFF,TGTGCCAGCAGTTTAAGCGGGGGACCGGGGTTCGGGCTGTTTTTT
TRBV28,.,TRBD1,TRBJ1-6,CASSGGGTVGSPLHF,TGTGCCAGCAGTGGGGGGGGGACAGTAGGTTCACCCCTCCACTTT
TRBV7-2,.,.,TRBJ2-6,CASSLARTNSGANVLTF,TGTGCCAGCAGCTTGGCTAGGACCAACTCTGGGGCCAACGTCCTGACTTTC
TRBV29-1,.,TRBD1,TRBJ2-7,CSVGPGTGRYEQYF,TGCAGCGTTGGCCCCGGGACAGGGAGGTACGAGCAGTACTTC
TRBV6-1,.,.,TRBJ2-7,CASFTQGRAYEQYF,TGTGCCAGCTTCACCCAGGGCAGGGCCTACGAGCAGTACTTC
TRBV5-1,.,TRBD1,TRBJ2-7,CASSPVRAGTGSNEQYF,TGCGCCAGCAGCCCGGTGCGAGCCGGGACAGGGTCAAACGAGCAGTACTTC
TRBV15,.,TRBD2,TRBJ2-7,CATSRQGGTSSYEQYF,TGTGCCACCAGCAGGCAGGGAGGGACGAGCTCCTACGAGCAGTACTTC
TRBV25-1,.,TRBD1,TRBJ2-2,CARSSPGQGANTGELFF,TGTGCCAGATCTTCCCCCGGACAGGGGGCGAACACCGGGGAGCTGTTTTTT
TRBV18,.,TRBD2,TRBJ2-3,CASSQNGGGPDTQYF,TGTGCCAGCTCTCAGAACGGGGGGGGCCCCGATACGCAGTATTTT
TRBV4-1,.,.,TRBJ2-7,CASSPSWGESMQYF,TGCGCCAGCAGCCCCTCATGGGGAGAAAGTATGCAGTACTTC
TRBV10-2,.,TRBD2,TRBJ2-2,CASQGLAGDPMRELFF,TGCGCCAGTCAGGGACTAGCGGGTGACCCCATGAGGGAGCTGTTTTTT
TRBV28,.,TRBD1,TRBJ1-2,CASRRTGKVNYGYTF,TGTGCCAGCAGGAGGACAGGGAAGGTGAACTATGGCTACACCTTC
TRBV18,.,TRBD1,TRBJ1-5,CASSPGATGLTSNQPQHF,TGTGCCAGCTCACCAGGGGCGACAGGGCTTACCAGCAATCAGCCCCAGCATTTT
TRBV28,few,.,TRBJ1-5,CASTSEGIQPQHF,TGTGCCAGCACAAGTGAGGGTATCCAGCCCCAGCATTTT
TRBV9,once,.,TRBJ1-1,CASSKAMVNTEAFF,TGTGCCAGCAGCAAAGCCATGGTGAACACTGAAGCTTTCTTT
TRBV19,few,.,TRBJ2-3,CASSRQGKADTQYF,TGTGCCAGTAGTAGGCAGGGGAAGGCAGATACGCAGTATTTT
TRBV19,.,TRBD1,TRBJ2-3,CASSGSLGTEMSTDTQYF,TGTGCCAGTAGTGGGTCCCTTGGGACAGAAATGAGCACAGATACGCAGTATTTT
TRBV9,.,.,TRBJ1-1,CASRRVENTEAFF,TGTGCCAGCAGGAGGGTTGAGAACACTGAAGCTTTCTTT
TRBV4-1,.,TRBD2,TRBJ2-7,CASSLRTSGRAYQSDEQYF,TGCGCCAGCAGCCTAAGGACTAGCGGGAGGGCCTACCAGTCGGACGAGCAGTACTTC
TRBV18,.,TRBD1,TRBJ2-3,CASSPGTGGDTQYF,TGTGCCAGCTCACCCGGGACAGGGGGAGATACGCAGTATTTT
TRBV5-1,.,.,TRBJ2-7,CASSFEATYEQYF,TGCGCCAGCAGCTTTGAGGCTACCTACGAGCAGTACTTC
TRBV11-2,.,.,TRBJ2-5,CASSYQRGGSETQYF,TGTGCCAGCAGCTACCAGAGGGGGGGCTCGGAGACCCAGTACTTC
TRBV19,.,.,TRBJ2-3,CASSIGGRITDTQYF,TGTGCCAGTAGTATAGGGGGACGGATCACAGATACGCAGTATTTT
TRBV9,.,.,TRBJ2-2,CASSVGDPRTGELFF,TGTGCCAGCAGCGTGGGGGACCCAAGGACCGGGGAGCTGTTTTTT
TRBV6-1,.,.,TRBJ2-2,CASRQTLIGELFF,TGTGCCAGCAGACAAACACTCATCGGGGAGCTGTTTTTT
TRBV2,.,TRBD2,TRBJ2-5,CASTRTSGESRTQYF,TGTGCCAGCACTAGGACTAGCGGGGAGTCCAGGACCCAGTACTTC
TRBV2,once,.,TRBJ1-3,CASSEWGNTIYF,TGTGCCAGCAGTGAATGGGGTAACACCATATATTTT
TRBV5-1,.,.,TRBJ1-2,CASSLEGAGDGYTF,TGCGCCAGCAGCTTGGAAGGGGCTGGCGATGGCTACACCTTC
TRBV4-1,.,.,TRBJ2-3,CASSQGGSALLSTDTQYF,TGCGCCAGCAGCCAAGGGGGGTCGGCGTTGCTTAGCACAGATACGCAGTATTTT
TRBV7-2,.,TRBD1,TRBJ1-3,CASSSDRVNTIYF,TGTGCCAGCAGCTCCGACAGGGTGAACACCATATATTTT
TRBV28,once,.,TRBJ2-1,CASSFVDRITYNEQFF,TGTGCCAGCAGTTTTGTCGACAGGATAACCTACAATGAGCAGTTCTTC
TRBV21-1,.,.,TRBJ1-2,CASSKGGSYGYTF,TGTGCCAGCAGCAAAGGGGGCAGCTATGGCTACACCTTC
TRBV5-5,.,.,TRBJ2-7,CASRQASSYEQYF,TGTGCCAGCAGACAGGCGAGCTCCTACGAGCAGTACTTC
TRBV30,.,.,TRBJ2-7,CAWSALQSSYEQYF,TGTGCCTGGAGCGCCTTACAAAGCTCCTACGAGCAGTACTTC
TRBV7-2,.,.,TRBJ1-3,CASSLTTGNTIYF,TGTGCCAGCAGCTTGACAACTGGAAACACCATATATTTT
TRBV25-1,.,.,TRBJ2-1,CASSETAISYNEQFF,TGTGCCAGCAGTGAAACCGCCATCTCCTACAATGAGCAGTTCTTC
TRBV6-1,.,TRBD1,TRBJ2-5,CASSEEDQGAVRAQYF,TGTGCCAGCAGTGAAGAAGATCAGGGGGCTGTGAGGGCCCAGTACTTC